This TCR beta chain was sequenced during a study of cytomegalovirus exposure and HLA in healthy donors. Study-wide points: Rare sequences made up most TCRs, while some public TCRs were found in many donors.

In the PCR, 60 Vbeta and 13 Jbeta primers were used. TCRdb keeps only in-frame clones here, not all; method: immunoSEQ multiplex PCR. The sample carries about 120,000 clones, around three quarters recorded once. The CDR3 length is 14 residues. Germline V gene data show CDR1 as MDHEN and CDR2 as SYDVKM. Trimming removed 8 bases from V and 5 bases from J; junction bases left unmatched: 8. In regard to this clone: What it binds is not known.

All the people who gave samples were healthy bone marrow donors. Although they were nominally healthy when sampled, donors likely had unrecorded immune exposures. The source of this sequence is a man aged 25-45 years in good health and CMV-seronegative. What was sequenced was PBMCs. The chain uses TRBV28 and TRBJ2-7, with 11 bases identical to TRBD2. The CDR3 coding sequence is TGTGCCAGCCGGACACTAGCGGGAGTGCACGAGCAGTACTTC. This encodes CASRTLAGVHEQYF.